Listed below are T cell receptor beta chains from one sample, sequenced in a study of T cell responses to AZD1222 COVID-19 vaccine. Clones were sequenced by immunoSEQ multiplex PCR, and TCRdb holds only the in-frame ones, with some missing. The repertoire holds around 85,000 clones, with around 90% as singletons. Here the sequenced sample was peripheral blood, taken 28 days after the second AZD1222 dose. Receptor source: an adult who received the AZD1222 COVID-19 vaccine. The CDR3 runs from the conserved cysteine through the conserved F or W. The D gene is left open where the match is weak. Clone size is given for some rows only: seen once, a few or many times, or a class if the clone is expanded.

clone_size: .
v_call: TRBV5-6
d_call: TRBD2
j_call: TRBJ2-1
cdr3_aa: CASSLAGTSKFF
cdr3_nt: TGTGCCAGCAGCTTGGCAGGGACTAGTAAGTTCTTC

clone_size: .
v_call: TRBV4-1
d_call: TRBD1
j_call: TRBJ2-7
cdr3_aa: CASSQDQRTGVSYEQYF
cdr3_nt: TGCGCCAGCAGCCAAGACCAGAGGACAGGGGTCTCCTACGAGCAGTACTTC

clone_size: .
v_call: TRBV7-2
d_call: .
j_call: TRBJ2-2
cdr3_aa: CASSPPPNTGELFF
cdr3_nt: TGTGCCAGCAGCCCCCCTCCGAACACCGGGGAGCTGTTTTTT

clone_size: .
v_call: TRBV3-1/TRBV3-2
d_call: .
j_call: TRBJ2-1
cdr3_aa: CASSQDGLIDEQFF
cdr3_nt: TGTGCCAGCAGCCAAGATGGGCTTATTGATGAGCAGTTCTTC

clone_size: .
v_call: TRBV4-1
d_call: TRBD1
j_call: TRBJ1-6
cdr3_aa: CASSQVGQGYNSPLHF
cdr3_nt: TGCGCCAGCAGCCAAGTCGGACAGGGCTATAATTCACCCCTCCACTTT

clone_size: .
v_call: TRBV5-6
d_call: .
j_call: TRBJ1-4
cdr3_aa: CASSSSPTTNEKLFF
cdr3_nt: TGTGCCAGCTCCTCCAGCCCTACAACTAATGAAAAACTGTTTTTT

clone_size: .
v_call: TRBV7-9
d_call: .
j_call: TRBJ1-5
cdr3_aa: CASSLEFQGNQPQHF
cdr3_nt: TGTGCCAGCAGCTTAGAGTTTCAGGGAAATCAGCCCCAGCATTTT

clone_size: .
v_call: TRBV28
d_call: .
j_call: TRBJ1-1
cdr3_aa: CASRDRRSTTEAFF
cdr3_nt: TGTGCCAGCAGGGATCGACGGTCGACAACTGAAGCTTTCTTT

clone_size: .
v_call: TRBV6-5
d_call: .
j_call: TRBJ2-6
cdr3_aa: CASSYSNSGANVLTF
cdr3_nt: TGTGCCAGCAGTTACTCGAACTCTGGGGCCAACGTCCTGACTTTC

clone_size: .
v_call: TRBV30
d_call: .
j_call: TRBJ1-2
cdr3_aa: CAWSPDRGGYTF
cdr3_nt: TGTGCCTGGAGTCCGGACCGAGGCGGCTACACCTTC

clone_size: .
v_call: TRBV9
d_call: TRBD2
j_call: TRBJ2-2
cdr3_aa: CASSGTSGVNTGELFF
cdr3_nt: TGTGCCAGCAGCGGGACTAGCGGGGTAAACACCGGGGAGCTGTTTTTT

clone_size: .
v_call: TRBV5-4
d_call: TRBD2
j_call: TRBJ2-3
cdr3_aa: CASSLGTSGVTDTQYF
cdr3_nt: TGTGCCAGCAGCTTGGGTACTAGCGGGGTCACAGATACGCAGTATTTT

clone_size: .
v_call: TRBV3-1/TRBV3-2
d_call: TRBD1
j_call: TRBJ1-5
cdr3_aa: CASSQQGAGQPQHF
cdr3_nt: TGTGCCAGCAGCCAACAGGGGGCGGGTCAGCCCCAGCATTTT

clone_size: .
v_call: TRBV6-1
d_call: .
j_call: TRBJ2-7
cdr3_aa: CASSEGVRYEQYF
cdr3_nt: TGTGCCAGCAGTGAAGGGGTGCGCTACGAGCAGTACTTC

clone_size: .
v_call: TRBV6-5
d_call: .
j_call: TRBJ1-3
cdr3_aa: CASRTGGSGNTIYF
cdr3_nt: TGTGCCAGCCGGACGGGGGGCTCTGGAAACACCATATATTTT

clone_size: once
v_call: TRBV5-5
d_call: .
j_call: TRBJ1-2
cdr3_aa: CASSLLQQLWEGGYTF
cdr3_nt: TGTGCCAGCAGCTTGTTACAGCAGTTATGGGAAGGTGGCTACACCTTC

clone_size: .
v_call: TRBV19
d_call: .
j_call: TRBJ2-7
cdr3_aa: CASSIVGSYEQYF
cdr3_nt: TGTGCCAGTAGTATAGTTGGGTCCTACGAGCAGTACTTC

clone_size: .
v_call: TRBV6-5
d_call: .
j_call: TRBJ1-6
cdr3_aa: CASSYSRGPRAPLHF
cdr3_nt: TGTGCCAGCAGTTACTCGAGAGGGCCTAGAGCACCCCTCCACTTT

clone_size: .
v_call: TRBV7-9
d_call: .
j_call: TRBJ2-7
cdr3_aa: CASSLGATNYEQYF
cdr3_nt: TGTGCCAGCAGCTTGGGGGCGACGAACTACGAGCAGTACTTC

clone_size: .
v_call: TRBV15
d_call: .
j_call: TRBJ2-7
cdr3_aa: CATSRDAGQNYEQYF
cdr3_nt: TGTGCCACCAGCAGAGATGCCGGGCAGAACTACGAGCAGTACTTC

clone_size: .
v_call: TRBV5-5
d_call: .
j_call: TRBJ1-5
cdr3_aa: CASSPHGPGSSNQPQHF
cdr3_nt: TGTGCCAGCAGCCCCCATGGGCCAGGGTCGAGCAATCAGCCCCAGCATTTT

clone_size: .
v_call: TRBV7-9
d_call: TRBD1
j_call: TRBJ1-2
cdr3_aa: CASSPTGFGYTF
cdr3_nt: TGTGCCAGCAGCCCGACAGGGTTTGGCTACACCTTC

clone_size: .
v_call: TRBV28
d_call: .
j_call: TRBJ1-1
cdr3_aa: CASSSPARNTEAFF
cdr3_nt: TGTGCCAGCAGTTCTCCCGCTAGGAACACTGAAGCTTTCTTT

clone_size: .
v_call: TRBV27
d_call: TRBD1
j_call: TRBJ2-7
cdr3_aa: CASGDRGYEQYF
cdr3_nt: TGTGCCAGCGGGGACAGGGGTTACGAGCAGTACTTC

clone_size: once
v_call: TRBV10-2
d_call: .
j_call: TRBJ2-5
cdr3_aa: CASSNWTRRETQYF
cdr3_nt: TGCGCCAGCAGTAACTGGACACGCAGGGAGACCCAGTACTTC

clone_size: .
v_call: TRBV27
d_call: .
j_call: TRBJ2-2
cdr3_aa: CASSKTGSGELFF
cdr3_nt: TGTGCCAGCAGCAAAACAGGGAGCGGGGAGCTGTTTTTT

clone_size: .
v_call: TRBV27
d_call: TRBD1
j_call: TRBJ1-1
cdr3_aa: CASSSQGGVRTEAFF
cdr3_nt: TGTGCCAGCAGTTCCCAGGGGGGGGTGCGCACTGAAGCTTTCTTT

clone_size: .
v_call: TRBV10-3
d_call: TRBD2
j_call: TRBJ2-1
cdr3_aa: CAISDRRGGVDEQFF
cdr3_nt: TGTGCCATCAGTGATCGGCGGGGGGGCGTCGATGAGCAGTTCTTC

clone_size: .
v_call: TRBV19
d_call: TRBD2
j_call: TRBJ2-3
cdr3_aa: CASSPRSGVGDTQYF
cdr3_nt: TGTGCCAGTAGCCCACGTAGCGGGGTTGGAGATACGCAGTATTTT

clone_size: .
v_call: TRBV7-2
d_call: TRBD1
j_call: TRBJ1-2
cdr3_aa: CASSSKTGGLNYGYTF
cdr3_nt: TGTGCCAGCAGCTCGAAGACAGGGGGCTTAAACTATGGCTACACCTTC

clone_size: .
v_call: TRBV7-2
d_call: .
j_call: TRBJ2-7
cdr3_aa: CASSLVGLTWGEQYF
cdr3_nt: TGTGCCAGCAGCTTAGTTGGACTAACTTGGGGAGAGCAGTACTTC

clone_size: once
v_call: TRBV12-3/TRBV12-4
d_call: .
j_call: TRBJ1-5
cdr3_aa: CASSFSDNQPQHF
cdr3_nt: TGTGCCAGCAGCTTCAGTGATAATCAGCCCCAGCATTTT

clone_size: .
v_call: TRBV7-3
d_call: .
j_call: TRBJ2-3
cdr3_aa: CASSPSTGVTQYF
cdr3_nt: TGTGCCAGCAGCCCATCTACCGGGGTGACGCAGTATTTT

clone_size: .
v_call: TRBV10-3
d_call: .
j_call: TRBJ1-1
cdr3_aa: CAINDRMNTEAFF
cdr3_nt: TGTGCCATCAACGACAGAATGAACACTGAAGCTTTCTTT

clone_size: .
v_call: TRBV28
d_call: TRBD1
j_call: TRBJ1-6
cdr3_aa: CASSPGQAAIRSPLHF
cdr3_nt: TGTGCCAGCAGCCCCGGACAGGCAGCGATACGTTCACCCCTCCACTTT

clone_size: .
v_call: TRBV28
d_call: TRBD1
j_call: TRBJ2-7
cdr3_aa: CASSLVGQGSSYEQYF
cdr3_nt: TGTGCCAGCAGTTTAGTGGGACAGGGGAGCTCCTACGAGCAGTACTTC

clone_size: .
v_call: TRBV7-9
d_call: .
j_call: TRBJ1-6
cdr3_aa: CASSETQGPSSYNSPLHF
cdr3_nt: TGTGCCAGCAGCGAGACACAGGGTCCTAGCTCCTATAATTCACCCCTCCACTTT

clone_size: .
v_call: TRBV5-4
d_call: TRBD2
j_call: TRBJ2-2
cdr3_aa: CASTSGGSNTGELFF
cdr3_nt: TGTGCCAGCACGTCCGGGGGGTCAAACACCGGGGAGCTGTTTTTT

clone_size: .
v_call: TRBV19
d_call: .
j_call: TRBJ2-6
cdr3_aa: CASSPMRGLSSGANVLTF
cdr3_nt: TGTGCCAGTAGTCCAATGCGGGGACTGAGCTCTGGGGCCAACGTCCTGACTTTC

clone_size: few
v_call: TRBV6-5
d_call: TRBD1
j_call: TRBJ2-7
cdr3_aa: CASRQTGTGLAEQYF
cdr3_nt: TGTGCCAGCAGGCAGACCGGGACAGGGCTGGCCGAGCAGTACTTC

clone_size: .
v_call: TRBV28
d_call: .
j_call: TRBJ1-3
cdr3_aa: CASSLGGNGNTIYF
cdr3_nt: TGTGCCAGCAGTTTGGGGGGGAATGGAAACACCATATATTTT